This paragraph reports one TCR beta chain. The entry originates in a study of beta chain features in type 1 diabetes. Expressed TCRB transcripts were sequenced after all isolated RNA was converted to cDNA. Per sample, stem cell-like memory T cell libraries averaged approximately 1 million reads. Assay: immunoSEQ multiplex PCR; the TCRdb copy retains only in-frame clones and omits some. This table has 80,000 to 90,000 clones, 30% to 35% appearing once. Every single donor gave one heparinised blood draw, and these averaged approximately 100 mL. It was via CD45RO/CCR7/CD25/CD127/CD95/CD27 that CD4+ naive, central memory, regulatory and stem cell-like memory cells were sorted. The purity of all sorted populations exceeded 95%. The CDR3 is made up of 15 amino acids. Germline V CDR1 and CDR2: LGHNA, YSLEER. Trimming cost V 5 bases and J 6 bases; bases outside gene matches: 13.

The TCR comes from a woman between 18 and 30 years old in good health. The sequenced sample consisted of stem cell memory CD4+ T cells from blood. V and J are TRBV4-3 and TRBJ2-7; 7 bases fit TRBD1. CDR3 nucleotide sequence: TGCGCCAGCAGCTCCGTGGTAGGGGGCGCGTTCGAGCAGTACTTC. Encoded protein: CASSSVVGGAFEQYF.